The 4 T cell receptor beta chains listed next were all sequenced from one sample in a study of response to subunit inactivated influenza vaccine. MiXCR, run by TCRdb on the RT-PCR reads, gives a single entry per CDR3 protein. Seen here are approximately 310,000 distinct CDR3 sequences, 21% observed once, and the top ten hold 9.5% to 13%. This sample comprised PBMCs from blood, obtained 21 months after vaccination. These receptors originate from a man aged 50-75 years who received an inactivated influenza vaccine.

There are many counts of this clonotype. This chain links TRBV27 with TRBJ1-1, with TRBD1 identical over 7 bases. V lost 2 bases and J lost 0; bases outside the gene matches: 3. The CDR3 contains 15 residues. Looked up from germline, CDR1 is MNHEY and CDR2 is SMNVEV (reference sequence). CDR3 loop: CASSLGGQVNTEAFF. CDR3 bases: TGTGCCAGCAGTTTAGGAGGACAGGTGAACACTGAAGCTTTCTTT.

This clonotype has more than one count but fewer than ten. This rearrangement joins TRBV7-9 to TRBJ1-1, with D possibly TRBD1 on 6 matching bases. V lost 0 bases and J lost 3, with 14 bases in between. This CDR3 has 16 amino acids. CDR1 is SEHNR, CDR2 FQNEAQ, per germline (reference sequence). As DNA, the CDR3 is TGTGCCAGCAGCTTAGCCAGGGGCTTCAGGGACACTGAAGCTTTCTTT. Amino acids: CASSLARGFRDTEAFF.

This chain uses TRBV7-2 with TRBJ2-5; 7 bases are shared with TRBD2. This CDR3 is built from 14 residues. Germline CDR1 and CDR2: SGHTA and FQGNSA. With 1 base clipped from V and 7 bases from J, the junction kept 6 bases outside the gene matches. The DNA for the CDR3 is TGTGCCAGCAGCTTAGATGCGGGAGTGACGACCCAGTACTTC. Protein sequence: CASSLDAGVTTQYF.

This clonotype was picked up a small number of times. This chain links TRBV7-2 with TRBJ1-3; no firm D call. V was pared by 0 bases and J by 0 bases, with 6 bases between. CDR3 length: 15 amino acids. In germline, CDR1 is SGHTA, CDR2 FQGNSA. CDR3 residues: CASSLARHSGNTIYF. DNA of the CDR3: TGTGCCAGCAGCTTAGCGCGGCACTCTGGAAACACCATATATTTT.